The next 12 T cell receptor beta chains were all read from a single sample in a study of cytomegalovirus exposure and HLA in healthy donors. The PCR contained 60 Vbeta and 13 Jbeta primers. Method: immunoSEQ multiplex PCR; TCRdb's copy keeps in-frame clones and lacks some. The sample has roughly 27,000 clones. The sequencing sample was made of PBMCs. The source is a man under 40 in good health and CMV-seronegative.

J is TRBJ2-2 and V is TRBV2; 7 bases fit TRBD1. The length of the CDR3 is 15 residues. V gave up 4 bases and J gave up 3 bases; unmatched junction bases: 5. Looked up from germline, CDR1 is SNHLY and CDR2 is FYNNEI. The CDR3 here is CASSGDRVYTGELFF. CDR3 DNA: TGTGCCAGCAGTGGAGACAGGGTTTACACCGGGGAGCTGTTTTTT.

The rearrangement uses TRBV30 and TRBJ2-7; 7 positions match TRBD2. The CDR3 covers 15 residues. With V trimmed by 0 bases and J by 5 bases, 10 bases remained unmatched. Germline lookup yields CDR1 GTSNPN and CDR2 SVGIG (reference sequence). For the CDR3, the DNA is TGTGCCTGGAGTGTACGCGGGGGATCTAACCACGAGCAGTACTTC. This encodes CAWSVRGGSNHEQYF.

In DNA form, the CDR3 reads TGTGCCAGCAGCCTCGGACAGGGCCACACAGATACGCAGTATTTT. Translating gives CASSLGQGHTDTQYF. V is TRBV11-3 and J is TRBJ2-3, with TRBD1 matching 8 bases. Germline assignment: CDR1 SGHNT and CDR2 YENEEA. V shed 5 bases and J 2 bases; nucleotides not matched to a gene: 6. The CDR3 has 15 amino acids.

Here the CDR3 reads CASSLGAGPTYEQYF. The CDR3 DNA is TGTGCCAGCAGCTTGGGGGCAGGGCCCACCTACGAGCAGTACTTC. This chain links TRBV5-5 with TRBJ2-7; D is possibly TRBD1 (5 bases). V lost 0 bases to trimming and J lost 2 bases, with 12 bases between them. The V gene's germline CDR1 is SGHKS and CDR2 YYEKEE (reference sequence). The CDR3 loop spans 15 amino acids. Combining the CDR3 with reference TRBV5-5 and TRBJ2-7 gives the whole variable domain DAGVTQSPTHLIKTRGQQVTLRCSPISGHKSVSWYQQVLGQGPQFIFQYYEKEERGRGNFPDRFSARQFPNYSSELNVNALLLGDSALYLCASSLGAGPTYEQYFGPGTRLTVT.

In nucleotides, the CDR3 is TGTGCCAGCAGCCCCCCCCCGGGACAGGACCTCTCCGAGCAGTACTTC. This sequence encodes CASSPPPGQDLSEQYF. The gene calls are TRBV5-4 and TRBJ2-7, with 8 positions matching TRBD1. J gave up 6 bases and V 4 bases, and 15 bases lay outside the gene matches. This CDR3 region has 16 residues. The V gene's germline CDR1 is SGHNT and CDR2 YYREEE (reference sequence).

This chain uses TRBV19 with TRBJ2-1, with D perhaps matching TRBD1 (6 bases). The CDR3 sequence is 15 residues long. V lost 4 bases and J lost 9, with 19 bases in between. Germline CDR1 and CDR2: LNHDA and SQIVND (reference sequence). The chain's CDR3 is CASSSTGPSFGEQFF. The DNA for the CDR3 is TGTGCCAGTAGTAGTACAGGGCCTTCATTTGGTGAGCAGTTCTTC.

The chain employs TRBV7-3 and TRBJ2-2, with 9 bases that match TRBD2. The CDR3 length is 21 residues. Germline V gene sequence: CDR1 SGHTA, CDR2 FQGTGA. V was pared by 10 bases and J by 4 bases, with 28 bases of the junction left unmatched. The CDR3 sequence is CAIPERTGGGGSSGTTGELFF. CDR3 DNA: TGTGCCATCCCCGAAAGGACAGGTGGAGGAGGGTCTAGCGGGACCACCGGGGAGCTGTTTTTT.

The chain links TRBV10-3 to TRBJ1-5; TRBD1 might be the D (5 bases). The CDR3 covers 15 residues. Per germline, CDR1 ENHRY and CDR2 SYGVKD. The V end lost 9 bases, the J end lost 0 bases, and 15 bases lay between the germline ends. The CDR3 nucleotides read TGTGCCATTAGCCAGACAGTTGATAGCAATCAGCCCCAGCATTTT. Translated: CAISQTVDSNQPQHF.

This chain connects TRBV28 to TRBJ2-7, with TRBD1 matching over 9 bases. Germline V gene sequence: CDR1 MDHEN, CDR2 SYDVKM. The V gene end was trimmed by 6 bases and the J gene end by 7 bases; junction bases not matched to a gene: 4. The CDR3 contains 12 residues. The CDR3 region has the DNA TGTGCCAGCAGGCTACAGGGGGCGGAGCAGTACTTC. Protein product: CASRLQGAEQYF.

The CDR3 loop reads CASSPGAGAAEAFF. For the CDR3, the DNA is TGTGCCAGCTCACCGGGGGCAGGAGCCGCTGAAGCTTTCTTT. The J gene is TRBJ1-1, the V gene TRBV18, with D possibly TRBD1 on 6 matching bases. Trimming left V 3 bases short and J 6 bases short, with 14 bases between. The CDR3 extends over 14 amino acids. Germline CDR1 reads KGHSH; CDR2 reads LQKENI. The variable domain in full, with the rest retrieved from reference TRBV18 and TRBJ1-1, is NAGVMQNPRHLVRRRGQEARLRCSPMKGHSHVYWYRQLPEEGLKFMVYLQKENIIDESGMPKERFSAEFPKEGPSILRIQQVVRGDSAAYFCASSPGAGAAEAFFGQGTRLTVV.

CDR3 protein: CASSGNRGWSNGYTF. The CDR3 DNA sequence: TGCGCCAGCAGCGGAAACAGGGGCTGGTCTAATGGCTACACCTTC. This chain uses TRBV5-1 with TRBJ1-2, with 7 bases matching TRBD1. The germline V gene encodes CDR1 SGHRS and CDR2 YFSETQ. V lost 4 bases, J lost 6 bases, and 12 bases stayed unmatched. The CDR3 contains 15 residues.

This chain connects TRBV10-3 to TRBJ2-7, with 14 positions matching TRBD2. V shed 8 bases and J 3 bases; nucleotides not matched to a gene: 6. Germline CDR1 reads ENHRY; CDR2 reads SYGVKD. This CDR3 region has 15 residues. CDR3 residues: CAIGGLAGVVYEQYF. CDR3 bases: TGTGCCATCGGGGGACTAGCGGGGGTTGTCTACGAGCAGTACTTC.